The entry that follows covers one TCR beta chain sequence. What it binds is not known. This specimen comes from a study of T-cell reconstitution after alpha-beta-depleted transplantation in children. Broader study findings: Newly made T cells mostly supplied T-cell counts and diversity one year after transplant.

The CDR3 runs 14 residues. The V gene lost 5 bases and the J gene lost 3 bases, with 11 bases spanning the gap. Germline V CDR1 and CDR2: LGHDT, YNNKEL (reference sequence). Preparation of the TCRbeta library used unique molecular identifiers. Using its own MiXCR run on the PCR reads, TCRdb lists one record per CDR3 protein. In the table there are just over 950,000 distinct CDR3 sequences, about 26% of which are singletons. This chain links TRBV3-1 with TRBJ2-1; a weak D match, TRBD2 (6 bases). The receptor comes from a boy under three years old who had a stem cell transplant for SCID, so the T cells may come from the graft donor. Source: PBMCs, mostly from graft donor cells, taken 360 days after TCRalphabeta/CD19-depleted stem cell transplant. The DNA of the CDR3 is TGTGCCAGCAGCGGACTAATGAGCTACAATGAGCAGTTCTTC. Residues: CASSGLMSYNEQFF.